The 30 T cell receptor beta chains in this list originate from one sample, sequenced in a study of T cells in Graves' hyperthyroidism and ophthalmopathy. Template material for amplifying TCR beta CDR3 regions consisted of RNA transcripts. HTBI primers were the set used in a first-round RT-PCR of the TCR CDR3. TCRdb reprocessed the multiplex PCR reads via MiXCR and lists one record per CDR3 protein. The data show about 480,000 distinct CDR3 sequences, around 22% seen once. Material: blood. These receptors were taken from a woman aged 25 to 39 with Graves' ophthalmopathy.

This clonotype has a count of ten or more. The chain couples TRBV28 to TRBJ1-2, with D possibly TRBD1 on 5 matching bases. Germline lookup yields CDR1 MDHEN and CDR2 SYDVKM. V was shortened by 11 bases and J by 13 bases, with 11 bases between the two germline ends. CDR3 size: 8 residues. The CDR3 loop is CAAQGPTF. CDR3 bases: TGTGCCGCGCAGGGACCCACCTTC.

This chain links TRBV12-3 or TRBV12-4 with TRBJ1-2; TRBD1 might be the D (6 bases). Between the trimmed V and J ends, which lost 7 bases and 0 bases, there was a span of 18 bases. This CDR3 spans 16 amino acids. CDR3: CASTDLGDTTNYGYTF. CDR3 DNA: TGTGCCAGCACTGATTTAGGGGACACTACTAACTATGGCTACACCTTC.

The chain combines TRBV12-3 or TRBV12-4 with TRBJ2-5, with D unclear. The germline V and J ends were trimmed by 9 bases and 2 bases, with 19 bases remaining between them. This CDR3 has 15 amino acids. CDR3 DNA: TGTGCCAGTAGCAAAGAGGCAGGTAGTCAAGAGACCCAGTACTTC. It specifies CASSKEAGSQETQYF.

V is TRBV7-8 and J is TRBJ2-5; D is perhaps TRBD2 (5 bases). The V end lost 5 bases, the J end lost 0 bases, and 13 bases lay between the germline ends. The V gene's germline CDR1 is SGHVS and CDR2 FQNEAQ. This CDR3 spans 15 amino acids. The CDR3 DNA reads TGTGCCAGCAGCCCGGAGTGGGAGAACCAAGAGACCCAGTACTTC. Translated, it gives CASSPEWENQETQYF.

This clonotype showed up many times. The rearrangement uses TRBV9 and TRBJ1-3; 7 bases fit TRBD1. This CDR3 is built from 15 residues. The J segment lost 4 bases and the V segment lost 1 base, leaving 5 bases of the junction unmatched. CDR1 SGDLS and CDR2 YYNGEE come from the germline V gene. DNA of the CDR3: TGTGCCAGCAGCGTAAGAACAGGGGACGGAAACACCATATATTTT. It specifies CASSVRTGDGNTIYF.

There are many counts of this clonotype. This chain joins TRBV6-5 and TRBJ1-2; D is uncertain. The V gene's germline CDR1 is MNHEY and CDR2 SVGAGI. This CDR3 region has 11 residues. The V end was cut by 2 bases, the J end by 9 bases, with 7 bases between. The CDR3 DNA follows: TGTGCCAGCAGTTACCTTGGGAGCTACACCTTC. Translating gives CASSYLGSYTF.

Ten or more counts support this clonotype. This chain joins TRBV12-3 or TRBV12-4 and TRBJ2-5; D is undetermined. V was clipped by 3 bases and J by 5 bases, with 10 bases between them. This CDR3 contains 13 residues. The DNA for the CDR3 is TGTGCCAGCAGTTTTCGCCCTGGGGAGACCCAGTACTTC. It yields the protein CASSFRPGETQYF.

This clonotype was seen more than once but under ten times. This clone may be a read error of a much larger clone one base away. The chain is built from TRBV6-5 and TRBJ1-5; perhaps TRBD1 as D (6 bases). Trimming shortened V by 2 bases and J by 6 bases, and 11 bases separated the two germline ends. CDR1 is MNHEY and CDR2 is SVGAGI in the germline V gene. The CDR3 runs to 14 residues. CDR3 protein: CASSYVRGGQPQHF. The DNA of the CDR3 is TGTGCCAGCAGTTACGTCAGGGGCGGTCAGCCCCAGCATTTT.

V gene TRBV15 combines with J gene TRBJ2-7; D not resolved. The CDR3 runs 13 residues. The germline CDR1 and CDR2 sequences are LNHNV and YYDKDF (reference sequence). V shed 0 bases and J shed 4 bases, with 7 bases lying between them. In DNA, the CDR3 is TGTGCCACCAGCAGAGAGGCGGAATACGAGCAGTACTTC. Translated: CATSREAEYEQYF.

This clonotype has at least ten counts. The rearrangement links TRBV7-2 to TRBJ2-5, with TRBD1 identical over 7 bases. This CDR3 has 14 residues. Germline CDR1 is SGHTA and CDR2 is FQGNSA. V lost 5 bases to trimming and J lost 3 bases; unmatched junction nucleotides: 6. As DNA, the CDR3 is TGTGCCAGCAGCCCAATGGGGACAGAAGAGACCCAGTACTTC. Translating it yields CASSPMGTEETQYF.

In its sample, this clonotype was seen a few times. The chain links TRBV20-1 to TRBJ2-2; 8 nucleotides agree with TRBD2. CDR1 is DFQATT and CDR2 is SNEGSKA in the germline V gene (reference sequence). The CDR3 extends over 15 amino acids. The V gene end was trimmed by 4 bases and the J gene end by 3 bases; junction bases not matched to a gene: 7. The chain's CDR3 is CSAKSAGADTGELFF. The DNA for the CDR3 is TGCAGTGCTAAATCAGCGGGGGCGGACACCGGGGAGCTGTTTTTT.

This clonotype was observed once. This chain uses TRBV9 with TRBJ2-5; D gene uncertain. The CDR3 length is 13 residues. Germline CDR1 SGDLS, CDR2 YYNGEE. Trimming took 3 bases from V and 0 from J, leaving 6 bases between them. The CDR3 loop is CASSEQYQETQYF. In nucleotides, the CDR3 is TGTGCCAGCAGCGAACAGTACCAAGAGACCCAGTACTTC.

This clonotype was detected ten times or more. The rearrangement uses TRBV15 and TRBJ1-1; 10 positions match TRBD1. J was trimmed by 4 bases and V by 1 base; bases with no gene match: 0. CDR3 length: 14 residues. Germline V CDR1 and CDR2: LNHNV, YYDKDF (reference sequence). The CDR3 region has the DNA TGTGCCACCAGCAGAGGGGACAGGGGCACTGAAGCTTTCTTT. Its protein product is CATSRGDRGTEAFF. The full variable domain, in which reference TRBV15 and TRBJ1-1 provide the parts outside the CDR3, is DAMVIQNPRYQVTQFGKPVTLSCSQTLNHNVMYWYQQKSSQAPKLLFHYYDKDFNNEADTPDNFQSRRPNTSFCFLDIRSPGLGDTAMYLCATSRGDRGTEAFFGQGTRLTVV.

The gene calls are TRBV2 and TRBJ1-1; 8 bases fit TRBD1. CDR3 size: 15 residues. Trimming took 6 bases from V and 4 from J; bases not matched to a gene: 10. CDR1 is SNHLY, CDR2 FYNNEI, per germline. This CDR3 is CASRPWTGKGTEAFF. DNA of the CDR3: TGTGCCAGCAGGCCTTGGACAGGGAAGGGCACTGAAGCTTTCTTT.

V and J are TRBV7-9 and TRBJ1-2, with 7 positions matching TRBD1. Germline assignment: CDR1 SEHNR and CDR2 FQNEAQ (reference sequence). This CDR3 comprises 14 residues. The J segment lost 7 bases and the V segment lost 0 bases, leaving 5 bases of the junction unmatched. CDR3 in DNA: TGTGCCAGCAGCTTAGCGGAGGGGGCGCTTGGCTACACCTTC. Translation gives CASSLAEGALGYTF.

This clonotype was detected only a few times. The genes are TRBV12-3 or TRBV12-4 and TRBJ1-5; 8 bases map to TRBD1. The CDR3 contains 14 residues. V was clipped by 8 bases and J by 6 bases; unmatched bases: 9. CDR3 protein: CASARTGSGQPQHF. The DNA of the CDR3 is TGTGCCAGCGCCCGGACAGGGTCCGGTCAGCCCCAGCATTTT.

The CDR3 region is CASSWTGPMGYTF. CDR3 nucleotide sequence: TGTGCCAGCAGTTGGACAGGGCCTATGGGCTACACCTTC. The chain couples TRBV6-5 to TRBJ1-2, with TRBD1 matching 8 bases. V shed 4 bases, J shed 8 bases, and the junction held 6 bases outside the gene matches. The germline V gene has CDR1 MNHEY and CDR2 SVGAGI. The CDR3 has 13 residues.

This clonotype came up once. The junction departs from the called germline gene at one end, perhaps through a read error. V gene TRBV6-1 combines with J gene TRBJ1-2; the match to TRBD1 covers 11 bases. Germline CDR1 reads MNHNS; CDR2 reads SASEGT. CDR3 length equals 15 residues. The chain's CDR3 is CASREGGQGAHGYTF. The CDR3 coding sequence is TGTGCCAGCAGGGAAGGAGGACAGGGGGCCCATGGCTACACCTTC.

This clonotype was found many times. The chain is built from TRBV12-3 or TRBV12-4 and TRBJ1-2; 7 bases fit TRBD1. Trimming removed 6 bases from V and 3 bases from J; junction bases left unmatched: 7. There are 14 residues in the CDR3. The CDR3 nucleotides read TGTGCCAGCAGGGAGACAGGGCTTGACTATGGCTACACCTTC. It codes for CASRETGLDYGYTF.

This clonotype was recorded many times. The chain links TRBV4-2 to TRBJ1-5, with TRBD1 as a possible D gene (5 bases). CDR1 and CDR2 from the germline V gene are LGHNA and YNFKEQ. V was shortened by 0 bases and J by 1 base, with 7 bases between the two germline ends. The CDR3 extends over 15 amino acids. For the CDR3, the DNA is TGTGCCAGCAGCCAAGATGGGGCAAGCAATCAGCCCCAGCATTTT. As protein: CASSQDGASNQPQHF.

The sample holds a few counts of this clonotype. This chain joins TRBV5-1 and TRBJ2-2; D may be TRBD2 (5 bases). Trimming took off 2 bases at V and 5 bases at J, with 10 bases between the two ends. The CDR3 is 14 amino acids. The germline CDR1 and CDR2 sequences are SGHRS and YFSETQ. The CDR3 is CASSFDGETGELFF. The CDR3 nucleotides are TGCGCCAGCAGCTTCGACGGGGAGACCGGGGAGCTGTTTTTT.

The genes are TRBV6-1 and TRBJ1-2, with D uncertain. Looked up from germline, CDR1 is MNHNS and CDR2 is SASEGT. V lost 5 bases and J lost 4, with 20 bases in between. The CDR3 has 16 amino acids. DNA for the CDR3: TGTGCCAGCAGTAATTTCGTGTCAACAGTCAGCTATGGCTACACCTTC. It yields the protein CASSNFVSTVSYGYTF.

The genes are TRBV15 and TRBJ1-5; D not resolved. Trimming removed 3 bases at V and 4 bases at J, with 19 bases between. This CDR3 is 17 amino acids long. Germline CDR1 LNHNV, CDR2 YYDKDF (reference sequence). The CDR3: CATSSIFDVPVNQPQHF. DNA of the CDR3: TGTGCCACCAGCAGTATTTTTGACGTCCCCGTTAATCAGCCCCAGCATTTT.

The V gene is TRBV28, the J gene TRBJ2-7; D is possibly TRBD2 (5 bases). V was shortened by 2 bases and J by 3 bases, with 14 bases between the two germline ends. CDR3 length: 15 amino acids. Per germline, CDR1 MDHEN and CDR2 SYDVKM. In nucleotides, the CDR3 is TGTGCCAGCAGTTTAAGAGGGTCCGTCAACTACGAGCAGTACTTC. It translates to CASSLRGSVNYEQYF.

A note on this clonotype: Just one base apart from a much larger clone, this may be a read error. The chain recombines TRBV3-1 with TRBJ1-1; the D gene is possibly TRBD1 (5 bases). Germline V gives CDR1 LGHDT, CDR2 YNNKEL (reference sequence). The CDR3 is 14 amino acids. As DNA, the CDR3 is TGTGCCAGCAGCCTATCAGGGCGAGCGGCTAAAGCTTGCTTT. It encodes CASSLSGRAAKACF.

This clonotype was counted many times. A read error is possible here, since a much larger clone lies one base away. The gene calls are TRBV28 and TRBJ2-7; D not certain. Germline lookup yields CDR1 MDHEN and CDR2 SYDVKM. V lost 4 bases to trimming and J lost 3 bases, with 16 bases between them. The CDR3 runs 15 residues. CDR3 coding DNA: TGTGCCAGCAGTTGGACGAGAATAGGGCTCTACGAGCAGTACTTC. It codes for CASSWTRIGLYEQYF.

This clonotype was counted at least ten times. The chain links TRBV12-3 or TRBV12-4 to TRBJ1-1; D is unclear. The ends were cut back, 5 bases at V and 2 bases at J, with 9 bases in the middle. The CDR3 sequence is 13 residues long. The CDR3 DNA sequence: TGTGCCAGCAGTATTACAGCTAACACTGAAGCTTTCTTT. Translating it yields CASSITANTEAFF.

The rearrangement uses TRBV20-1 and TRBJ2-7; a weak D match, TRBD1 (5 bases). The V and J ends lost 6 bases and 7 bases respectively, with 19 bases between them. From germline, CDR1 is DFQATT and CDR2 SNEGSKA (reference sequence). The CDR3 is 13 amino acids. DNA for the CDR3: TGCAGTGCGCTGGGGCACCCCTTTGATGAGCAGTACTTC. It codes for CSALGHPFDEQYF.

In this sample, this clonotype turned up a few times. The chain is built from TRBV5-1 and TRBJ2-5; D ambiguous. CDR1 and CDR2 (germline): SGHRS, YFSETQ. Trimming took 2 bases from V and 4 from J, leaving 9 bases between them. This CDR3 is built from 13 residues. CDR3 region: CASSFSLRETQYF. The CDR3 region has the DNA TGCGCCAGCAGCTTCTCCCTCCGAGAGACCCAGTACTTC.

Many counts were recorded for this clonotype. The V call is TRBV10-3, the J call TRBJ1-1; D call uncertain. The CDR3 is 12 amino acids. V was shortened by 7 bases and J by 2 bases, with 8 bases between the two germline ends. Germline CDR1 is ENHRY and CDR2 is SYGVKD. CDR3 protein: CAIKSGNTEAFF. The CDR3 DNA reads TGTGCCATCAAATCAGGAAACACTGAAGCTTTCTTT.